The 6 T cell receptor beta chains below were found in one sample sequenced in a study of blood T cell repertoires in COVID-19. The method was immunoSEQ multiplex PCR; TCRdb's version includes in-frame clones alone and lacks a portion of them. Of 250,000 or so clones detected, 80% to 90% appear once; the ten largest clones hold 1.9%. Sequencing input: PBMCs or T cells enriched from blood (not recorded which). These TCRs come from a woman aged 45-60 years who had recovered from COVID-19.

The chain employs TRBV10-3 and TRBJ2-1; TRBD2 matches at 10 bases. The CDR3 totals 17 residues. CDR1 is ENHRY and CDR2 is SYGVKD in the germline V gene. V was clipped by 4 bases and J by 8 bases; unmatched bases: 14. CDR3 amino acids: CAISAGLAGDFSDEQFF. The DNA of the CDR3 is TGTGCCATCAGTGCGGGGCTAGCGGGAGATTTTAGCGATGAGCAGTTCTTC.

This chain connects TRBV30 to TRBJ2-1; TRBD1 might be the D (5 bases). V shed 0 bases and J shed 3 bases, with 9 bases lying between them. The CDR3 is 14 amino acids. The germline V gene encodes CDR1 GTSNPN and CDR2 SVGIG (reference sequence). The CDR3 DNA sequence: TGTGCCTGGAGTGTAGGAGACAGCTACAATGAGCAGTTCTTC. Translating it yields CAWSVGDSYNEQFF.

The V and J genes are TRBV29-1 and TRBJ2-1, with 8 bases matching TRBD2. V lost 8 bases to trimming and J lost 9 bases; unmatched junction nucleotides: 12. The CDR3 has 13 amino acids. Per germline, CDR1 SQVTM and CDR2 ANQGSEA. The CDR3 loop reads CSFYTLAGFEQFF. CDR3 DNA: TGCAGCTTTTACACTCTAGCGGGCTTTGAGCAGTTCTTC.

This clone has just one count. This chain joins TRBV7-2 and TRBJ2-7; TRBD1 matches at 9 bases. V was clipped by 5 bases and J by 3 bases; unmatched bases: 2. CDR1 is SGHTA, CDR2 FQGNSA, per germline. The CDR3 is made up of 13 amino acids. DNA for the CDR3: TGTGCCAGCAGCCAGACAGGGGGCTACGAGCAGTACTTC. Residues: CASSQTGGYEQYF.

This clone was found once. The genes are TRBV19 and TRBJ1-2; perhaps TRBD1 as D (6 bases). This CDR3 contains 15 residues. Trimming left V 7 bases short and J 2 bases short, with 17 bases between. The germline CDR1 and CDR2 sequences are LNHDA and SQIVND (reference sequence). The CDR3 sequence: CASNRATISNYGYTF. The CDR3 nucleotides are TGTGCCAGTAACAGGGCGACAATTTCAAACTATGGCTACACCTTC.

The table lists this clone with a few counts. The V call is TRBV9, the J call TRBJ2-3; D might be TRBD2 (5 bases). Germline V gene sequence: CDR1 SGDLS, CDR2 YYNGEE. The CDR3 runs 16 residues. V was trimmed by 3 bases and J by 4 bases, leaving 18 bases between them. In DNA, the CDR3 is TGTGCCAGCAGCGAGCGGTCTCCTAGTACCCCAGATACGCAGTATTTT. Translating gives CASSERSPSTPDTQYF.